The 17 T cell receptor beta chains reported below all come from one sample, sequenced in a study of beta chain features in type 1 diabetes. Every bit of the isolated RNA underwent reverse transcription, so sequencing read expressed TCRB transcripts. The method was immunoSEQ multiplex PCR; TCRdb's version includes in-frame clones alone and lacks a portion of them. The profile shows roughly 350,000 clones, about 10% of them singletons. Specimen: naive CD4+ T cells from blood. The receptors come from a young woman in good health.

This sequence joins TRBV4-3 and TRBJ2-3, with 7 nucleotides matching TRBD2. The trim removed 2 bases at V and 1 base at J, leaving 9 bases unmatched. Germline CDR1 is LGHNA and CDR2 is YSLEER. This CDR3 comprises 17 residues. CDR3 coding DNA: TGCGCCAGCAGCCAACGCCCAGGACTAGACCGCACAGATACGCAGTATTTT. Its protein product is CASSQRPGLDRTDTQYF.

The V and J genes are TRBV28 and TRBJ1-2; D uncertain. V was shortened by 5 bases and J by 8 bases, with 12 bases between the two germline ends. The germline V gene encodes CDR1 MDHEN and CDR2 SYDVKM. The CDR3 runs 12 residues. For the CDR3, the DNA is TGTGCCAGCAGTACCGTCCCGGGAGGCTACACCTTC. As protein: CASSTVPGGYTF.

V is TRBV28 and J is TRBJ2-7, with D unresolved. V dropped 8 bases and J dropped 2 bases, with 13 bases sitting between them. This CDR3 has 13 residues. The germline V gene encodes CDR1 MDHEN and CDR2 SYDVKM. CDR3 region: CASYTGATYEQYF. CDR3 coding DNA: TGTGCCAGCTATACTGGTGCTACCTACGAGCAGTACTTC.

The CDR3 loop is CASRPDYSPYNEQFF. Here the CDR3 DNA reads TGTGCCAGTAGGCCGGACTATTCCCCCTACAATGAGCAGTTCTTC. The V call is TRBV19, the J call TRBJ2-1, with D perhaps matching TRBD2 (6 bases). This CDR3 is built from 15 residues. Between the trimmed V and J ends, which lost 6 bases and 2 bases, there was a span of 14 bases. The germline V gene has CDR1 LNHDA and CDR2 SQIVND (reference sequence).

This clone came up a few times. V and J are TRBV4-3 and TRBJ2-3; 10 bases agree with TRBD1. Germline V gene lookup returns CDR1 LGHNA and CDR2 YSLEER. The J segment lost 6 bases and the V segment lost 3 bases, leaving 6 bases of the junction unmatched. This CDR3 is built from 15 residues. The CDR3: CASSQSGQGYDTQYF. DNA for the CDR3: TGCGCCAGCAGCCAGTCGGGACAGGGGTATGATACGCAGTATTTT.

The V gene is TRBV9, the J gene TRBJ2-7, with 11 nucleotides matching TRBD1. Per germline, CDR1 SGDLS and CDR2 YYNGEE. The CDR3 loop spans 16 amino acids. After removal of 3 bases from V and 3 bases from J, the junction contained 8 bases not matched to a gene. The CDR3 DNA reads as TGTGCCAGCAGCGCCACCGGGACAGGGGGGAGCTACGAGCAGTACTTC. It is translated as CASSATGTGGSYEQYF.

The CDR3 nucleotides read TGTGCCAGCTCACCTGGGACTAGCGACTCCAATACGCAGTATTTT. It specifies CASSPGTSDSNTQYF. The chain employs TRBV18 and TRBJ2-3; 10 nucleotides align to TRBD2. V lost 3 bases to trimming and J lost 7 bases; unmatched junction nucleotides: 7. The CDR3 covers 15 residues. Germline V CDR1 and CDR2: KGHSH, LQKENI. Combining the CDR3 with reference TRBV18 and TRBJ2-3 gives the whole variable domain NAGVMQNPRHLVRRRGQEARLRCSPMKGHSHVYWYRQLPEEGLKFMVYLQKENIIDESGMPKERFSAEFPKEGPSILRIQQVVRGDSAAYFCASSPGTSDSNTQYFGPGTRLTVL.

The chain combines TRBV7-9 with TRBJ2-7, with D possibly TRBD2 on 6 matching bases. Looked up from germline, CDR1 is SEHNR and CDR2 is FQNEAQ (reference sequence). This CDR3 is 13 amino acids long. V lost 5 bases, J lost 1 base, and 9 bases lay in between. CDR3 sequence (DNA): TGTGCCAGCAGCCCGACTAGTTCCTACGAGCAGTACTTC. This gives the protein CASSPTSSYEQYF.

The gene calls are TRBV9 and TRBJ2-3, with TRBD2 matching 8 bases. The germline V gene has CDR1 SGDLS and CDR2 YYNGEE. Trimming removed 4 bases from V and 2 bases from J; junction bases left unmatched: 9. CDR3 length: 16 amino acids. The CDR3 region is CASSLRGGGNTDTQYF. CDR3 DNA sequence: TGTGCCAGCAGCCTACGGGGGGGCGGGAACACAGATACGCAGTATTTT.

A few counts support this clone. The chain employs TRBV7-2 and TRBJ2-5; TRBD2 aligns across 12 bases. The ends lost 0 bases at V and 4 bases at J; junction bases unmatched: 3. This CDR3 has 16 residues. Germline-derived CDR1 and CDR2 are SGHTA and FQGNSA. CDR3 in amino acids: CASSLALAGGPETQYF. Written as DNA, the CDR3 is TGTGCCAGCAGCTTAGCGCTAGCGGGAGGGCCAGAGACCCAGTACTTC.

The sample holds a few counts of this clone. The genes are TRBV6-4 and TRBJ2-7, with a weak D call TRBD2 (6 bases). Germline V gene lookup returns CDR1 MRHNA and CDR2 SNTAGT. This CDR3 spans 13 amino acids. The V end was cut by 6 bases, the J end by 3 bases, with 12 bases between. The CDR3 DNA follows: TGTGCCAGCAGCCGGGACTTTTACTACGAGCAGTACTTC. Protein product: CASSRDFYYEQYF.

Only a few counts were recorded for this clone. The rearrangement joins TRBV5-1 to TRBJ2-3; 7 positions match TRBD2. The germline V gene has CDR1 SGHRS and CDR2 YFSETQ. There are 17 residues in the CDR3. V was pared by 3 bases and J by 1 base, with 11 bases of the junction left unmatched. The CDR3 sequence is CASSSTLAGSGTDTQYF. CDR3 bases: TGCGCCAGCAGCTCGACTTTAGCGGGCTCGGGCACAGATACGCAGTATTTT. The entire variable domain, with the rest obtained from reference TRBV5-1 and TRBJ2-3, is as follows: KAGVTQTPRYLIKTRGQQVTLSCSPISGHRSVSWYQQTPGQGLQFLFEYFSETQRNKGNFPGRFSGRQFSNSRSEMNVSTLELGDSALYLCASSSTLAGSGTDTQYFGPGTRLTVL.

This clone was recorded a few times. This chain connects TRBV13 to TRBJ1-1; 9 nucleotides match TRBD1. This CDR3 contains 15 residues. Germline loops: CDR1 PRHDT, CDR2 FYEKMQ (reference sequence). J gave up 5 bases and V 3 bases, and 7 bases lay outside the gene matches. The DNA for the CDR3 is TGTGCCAGCAGCTTCCCCGGGACAGGGTATACTGAAGCTTTCTTT. This codes for CASSFPGTGYTEAFF.

The sample holds a few counts of this clone. J is TRBJ2-1 and V is TRBV19; D unresolved. There are 13 residues in the CDR3. Trimming stripped 5 bases from V and 3 bases from J, with 8 bases between. The V gene's germline CDR1 is LNHDA and CDR2 SQIVND (reference sequence). The CDR3: CASSPQDYNEQFF. The DNA for the CDR3 is TGTGCCAGTAGTCCCCAGGACTACAATGAGCAGTTCTTC.

The chain has TRBV11-3 and TRBJ2-1; TRBD2 aligns across 9 bases. The CDR3 loop spans 15 amino acids. J lost 8 bases, V lost 8 bases, and 13 bases had no gene match. Germline V gives CDR1 SGHNT, CDR2 YENEEA. The CDR3 region has the DNA TGTGCCAGCGGCTCCTCGGCGGGAGGGCCAGATGAGCAGTTCTTC. It specifies CASGSSAGGPDEQFF.

V usage is TRBV14 and J usage is TRBJ1-1, with 8 positions matching TRBD1. The CDR3 spans 14 residues. Germline-derived CDR1 and CDR2 are SGHDN and FVKESK. V lost 8 bases and J lost 6; bases outside the gene matches: 11. The CDR3 spells CASARGTGVAEAFF. Here the CDR3 DNA reads TGTGCCAGCGCTCGGGGGACAGGTGTCGCTGAAGCTTTCTTT. Filled out from reference TRBV14 and TRBJ1-1, the complete variable domain reads EAGVTQFPSHSVIEKGQTVTLRCDPISGHDNLYWYRRVMGKEIKFLLHFVKESKQDESGMPNNRFLAERTGGTYSTLKVQPAELEDSGVYFCASARGTGVAEAFFGQGTRLTVV.

The rearrangement joins TRBV6-6 to TRBJ2-7; 7 positions match TRBD1. The CDR3 consists of 13 residues. Germline CDR1 and CDR2: MNHNY and SVGAGI (reference sequence). After removal of 5 bases from V and 10 bases from J, the junction contained 11 bases not matched to a gene. The CDR3 DNA is TGTGCCAGCAGTAGATCGACAGGGTGGGTACAGTACTTC. Translating it yields CASSRSTGWVQYF.